This T cell receptor beta chain was retrieved from a study of radiation and T cells in renal cell carcinoma. General study points: Irradiated tumors held more dominant CDR3 motifs than control tumors. Sampling covered only about 0.96 g of each tumor.

This table comes from immunoSEQ multiplex PCR, and its TCRdb copy is limited to in-frame clones, with some not included. The table has roughly 10,000 clones, more than 55% seen once. Treatment noted: treatment-naive control, cytoreductive nephrectomy. The patient's renal cell carcinoma had clear cell pathology. Relative to its sample, this clone is medium-sized. The antigen remains undetermined. V was pared by 4 bases and J by 7 bases, with 8 bases between. CDR1 and CDR2 from the germline V gene are SGHTA and FQGTGA. The CDR3 sequence is 12 residues long. This chain links TRBV7-3 with TRBJ2-1; D is uncertain. Material: tumor tissue, obtained from a patient whose treatment was nephrectomy without radiotherapy. The origin of this receptor is a man in his forties or fifties with renal cell carcinoma. The CDR3 loop is CASSSQKNEQFF. Here the CDR3 DNA reads TGTGCCAGCAGCTCCCAGAAGAATGAGCAGTTCTTC. Variable domain in full (rest from reference TRBV7-3 and TRBJ2-1): GAGVSQTPSNKVTEKGKYVELRCDPISGHTALYWYRQSLGQGPEFLIYFQGTGAADDSGLPNDRFFAVRPEGSVSTLKIQRTERGDSAVYLCASSSQKNEQFFGPGTRLTVL.